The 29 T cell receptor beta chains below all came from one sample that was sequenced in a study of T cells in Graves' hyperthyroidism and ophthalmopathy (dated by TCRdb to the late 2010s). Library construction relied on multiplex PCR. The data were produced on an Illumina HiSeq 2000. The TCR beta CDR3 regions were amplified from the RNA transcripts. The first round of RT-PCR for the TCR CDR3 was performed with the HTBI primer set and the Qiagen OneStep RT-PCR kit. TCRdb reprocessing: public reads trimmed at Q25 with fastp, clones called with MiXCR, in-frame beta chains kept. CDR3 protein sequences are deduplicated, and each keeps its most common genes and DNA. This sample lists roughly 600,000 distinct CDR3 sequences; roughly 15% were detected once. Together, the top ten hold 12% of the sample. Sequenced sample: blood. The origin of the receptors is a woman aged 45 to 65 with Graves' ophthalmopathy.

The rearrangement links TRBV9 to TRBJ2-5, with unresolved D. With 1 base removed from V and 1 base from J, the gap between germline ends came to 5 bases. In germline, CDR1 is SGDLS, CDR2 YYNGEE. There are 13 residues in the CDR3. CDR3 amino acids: CASSVYSQETQYF. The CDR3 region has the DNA TGTGCCAGCAGCGTATACAGCCAAGAGACCCAGTACTTC.

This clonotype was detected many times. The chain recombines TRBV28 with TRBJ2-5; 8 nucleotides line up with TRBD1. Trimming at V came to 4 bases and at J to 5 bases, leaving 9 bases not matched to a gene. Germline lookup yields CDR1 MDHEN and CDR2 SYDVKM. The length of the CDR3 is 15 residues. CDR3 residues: CASSSRGRDRETQYF. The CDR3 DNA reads TGTGCCAGCAGTTCCAGGGGTCGGGACAGGGAGACCCAGTACTTC.

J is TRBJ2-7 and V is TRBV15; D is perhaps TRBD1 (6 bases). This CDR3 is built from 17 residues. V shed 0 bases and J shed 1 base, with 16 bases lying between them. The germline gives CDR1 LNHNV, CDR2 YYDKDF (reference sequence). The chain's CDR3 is CATSRDRPGQKSYEQYF. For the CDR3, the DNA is TGTGCCACCAGCAGAGATCGGCCCGGACAGAAATCCTACGAGCAGTACTTC.

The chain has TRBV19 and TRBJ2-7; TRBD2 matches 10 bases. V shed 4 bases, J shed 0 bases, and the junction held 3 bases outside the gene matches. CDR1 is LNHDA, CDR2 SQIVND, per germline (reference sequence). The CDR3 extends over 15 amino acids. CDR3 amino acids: CASSTLAGVSYEQYF. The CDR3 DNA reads TGTGCCAGTAGTACTCTAGCGGGAGTCTCCTACGAGCAGTACTTC.

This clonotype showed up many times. As DNA, the CDR3 is TGTGCCAGCAGGGCGCAGGACTACAATGAGCAGTTCTTC. As protein: CASRAQDYNEQFF. This chain joins TRBV28 and TRBJ2-1; D unresolved. The germline V gene has CDR1 MDHEN and CDR2 SYDVKM. The V end lost 6 bases, the J end lost 3 bases, and 9 bases lay between the germline ends. The CDR3 runs 13 residues.

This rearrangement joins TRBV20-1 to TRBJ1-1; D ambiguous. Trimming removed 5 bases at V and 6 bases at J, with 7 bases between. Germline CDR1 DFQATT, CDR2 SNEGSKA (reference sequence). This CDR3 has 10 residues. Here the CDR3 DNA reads TGCAGTGCTCCTGGTCCTGAAGCTTTCTTT. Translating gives CSAPGPEAFF.

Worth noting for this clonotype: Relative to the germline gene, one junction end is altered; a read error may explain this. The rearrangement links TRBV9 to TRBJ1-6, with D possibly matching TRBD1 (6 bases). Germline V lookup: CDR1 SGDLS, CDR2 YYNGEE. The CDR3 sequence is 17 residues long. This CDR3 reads CASSVGRGDRRNSTLHF. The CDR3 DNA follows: TGTGCCAGCAGCGTGGGAAGGGGGGATCGACGGAATTCAACCCTCCACTTT.

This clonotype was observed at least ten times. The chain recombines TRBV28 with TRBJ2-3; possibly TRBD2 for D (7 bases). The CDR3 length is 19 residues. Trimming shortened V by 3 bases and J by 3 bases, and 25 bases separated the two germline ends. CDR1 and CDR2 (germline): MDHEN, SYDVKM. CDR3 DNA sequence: TGTGCCAGCAGTTTGGTGAGAGCGGGACAAGGTTTTAGGACAGATACGCAGTATTTT. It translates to CASSLVRAGQGFRTDTQYF.

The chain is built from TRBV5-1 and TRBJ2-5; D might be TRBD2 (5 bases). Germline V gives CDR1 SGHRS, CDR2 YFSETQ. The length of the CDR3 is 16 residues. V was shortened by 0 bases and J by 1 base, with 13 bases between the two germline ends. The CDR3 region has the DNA TGCGCCAGCAGCTTGGTAGTCGGGGTACTCCAAGAGACCCAGTACTTC. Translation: CASSLVVGVLQETQYF. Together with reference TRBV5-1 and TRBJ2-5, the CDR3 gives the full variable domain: KAGVTQTPRYLIKTRGQQVTLSCSPISGHRSVSWYQQTPGQGLQFLFEYFSETQRNKGNFPGRFSGRQFSNSRSEMNVSTLELGDSALYLCASSLVVGVLQETQYFGPGTRLLVL.

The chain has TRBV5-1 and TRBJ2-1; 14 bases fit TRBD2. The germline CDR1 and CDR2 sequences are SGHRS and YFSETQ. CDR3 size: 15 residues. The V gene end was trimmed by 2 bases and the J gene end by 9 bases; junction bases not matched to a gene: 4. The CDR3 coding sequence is TGCGCCAGCAGCTTCCGACTAGCGGGAGGGAGTGAGCAGTTCTTC. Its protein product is CASSFRLAGGSEQFF.

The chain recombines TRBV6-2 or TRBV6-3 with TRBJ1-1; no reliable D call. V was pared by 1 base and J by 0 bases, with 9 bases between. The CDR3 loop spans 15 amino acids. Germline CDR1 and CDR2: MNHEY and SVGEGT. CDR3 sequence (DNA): TGTGCCAGCAGTTACTTGATCGGGGTGAACACTGAAGCTTTCTTT. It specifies CASSYLIGVNTEAFF.

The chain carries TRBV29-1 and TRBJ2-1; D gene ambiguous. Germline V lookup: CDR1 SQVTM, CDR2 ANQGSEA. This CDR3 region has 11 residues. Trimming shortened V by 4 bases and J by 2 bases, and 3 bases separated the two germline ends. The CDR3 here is CSVATYNEQFF. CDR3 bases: TGCAGCGTTGCCACCTACAATGAGCAGTTCTTC.

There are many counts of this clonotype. The CDR3 nucleotides are TGTGCCAGCAGTTTCCTGCGCCAACCCGGCCAAGAGACCCAGTACTTC. It specifies CASSFLRQPGQETQYF. The V gene is TRBV27, the J gene TRBJ2-5; the D is unclear. The CDR3 is 16 amino acids. With 3 bases removed from V and 1 base from J, the gap between germline ends came to 15 bases. Germline values: CDR1 MNHEY, CDR2 SMNVEV (reference sequence).

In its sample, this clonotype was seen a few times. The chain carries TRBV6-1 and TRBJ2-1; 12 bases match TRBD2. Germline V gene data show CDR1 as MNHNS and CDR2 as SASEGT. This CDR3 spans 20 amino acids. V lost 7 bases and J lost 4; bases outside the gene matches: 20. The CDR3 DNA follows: TGTGCCAGCAATCCTAGACTAGCGGGAGTCTCACGGGTCGGGTACAATGAGCAGTTCTTC. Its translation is CASNPRLAGVSRVGYNEQFF.

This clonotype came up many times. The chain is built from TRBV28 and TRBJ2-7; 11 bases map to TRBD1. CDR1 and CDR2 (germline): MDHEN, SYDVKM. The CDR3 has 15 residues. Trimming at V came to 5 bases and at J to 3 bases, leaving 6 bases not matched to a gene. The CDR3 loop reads CASSTPGQGDYEQYF. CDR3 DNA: TGTGCCAGCAGTACACCGGGACAGGGGGACTACGAGCAGTACTTC. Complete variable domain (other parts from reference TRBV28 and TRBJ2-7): DVKVTQSSRYLVKRTGEKVFLECVQDMDHENMFWYRQDPGLGLRLIYFSYDVKMKEKGDIPEGYSVSREKKERFSLILESASTNQTSMYLCASSTPGQGDYEQYFGPGTRLTVT.

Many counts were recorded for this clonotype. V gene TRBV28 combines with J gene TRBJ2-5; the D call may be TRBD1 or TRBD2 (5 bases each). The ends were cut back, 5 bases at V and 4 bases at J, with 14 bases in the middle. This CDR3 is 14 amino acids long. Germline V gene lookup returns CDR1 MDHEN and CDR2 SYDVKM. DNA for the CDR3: TGTGCCAGCAGTGGGACGAGGGAAGGAGAGACCCAGTACTTC. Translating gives CASSGTREGETQYF.

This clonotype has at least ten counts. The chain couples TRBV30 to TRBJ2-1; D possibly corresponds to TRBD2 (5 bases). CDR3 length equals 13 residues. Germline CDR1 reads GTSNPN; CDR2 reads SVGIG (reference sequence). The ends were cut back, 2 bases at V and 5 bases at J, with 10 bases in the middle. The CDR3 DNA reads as TGTGCCTGGAGTCAAGGGCGGGACAATGAGCAGTTCTTC. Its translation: CAWSQGRDNEQFF.

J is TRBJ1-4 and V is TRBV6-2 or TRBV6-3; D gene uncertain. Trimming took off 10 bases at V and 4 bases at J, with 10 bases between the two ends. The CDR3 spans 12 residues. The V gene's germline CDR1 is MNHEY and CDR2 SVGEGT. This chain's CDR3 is CATSRNNEKLFF. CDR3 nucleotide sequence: TGTGCCACCTCAAGAAATAATGAAAAACTGTTTTTT.

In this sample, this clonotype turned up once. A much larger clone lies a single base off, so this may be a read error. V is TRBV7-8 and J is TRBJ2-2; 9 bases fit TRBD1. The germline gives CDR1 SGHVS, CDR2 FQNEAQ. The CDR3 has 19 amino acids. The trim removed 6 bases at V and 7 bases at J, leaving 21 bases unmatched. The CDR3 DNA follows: TGTGCCAGCAGTGTTGTGGGCCTCCCGGGACAGGGAGGTGGCGGGGAGCTGTTTTTT. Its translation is CASSVVGLPGQGGGGELFF.

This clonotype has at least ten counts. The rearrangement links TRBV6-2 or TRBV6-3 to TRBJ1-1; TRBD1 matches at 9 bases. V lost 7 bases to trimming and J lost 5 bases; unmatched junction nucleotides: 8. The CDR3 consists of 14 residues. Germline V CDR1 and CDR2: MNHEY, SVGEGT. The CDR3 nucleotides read TGTGCCAGCAATACAGGGGGCGTGTGGACTGAAGCTTTCTTT. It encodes CASNTGGVWTEAFF.

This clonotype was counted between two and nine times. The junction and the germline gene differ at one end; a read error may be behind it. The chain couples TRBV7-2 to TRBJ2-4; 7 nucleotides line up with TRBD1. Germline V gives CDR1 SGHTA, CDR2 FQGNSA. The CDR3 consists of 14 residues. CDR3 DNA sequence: TGTGCCAGCAGCCGAAGACAGGGTAGCACTCAGCCCCACTTC. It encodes CASSRRQGSTQPHF.

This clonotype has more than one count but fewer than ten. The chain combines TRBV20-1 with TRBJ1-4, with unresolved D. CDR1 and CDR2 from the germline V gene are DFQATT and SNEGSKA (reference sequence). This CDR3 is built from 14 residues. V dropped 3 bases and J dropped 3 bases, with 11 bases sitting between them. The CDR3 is CSARLSGANEKLFF. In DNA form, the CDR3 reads TGCAGTGCTAGGTTATCCGGAGCTAATGAAAAACTGTTTTTT.

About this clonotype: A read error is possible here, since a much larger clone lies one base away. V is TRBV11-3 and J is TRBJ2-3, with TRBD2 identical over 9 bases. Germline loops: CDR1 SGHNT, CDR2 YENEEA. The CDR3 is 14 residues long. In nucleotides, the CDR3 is TGTTCCAGCAGCTTTACTAGCGGGTCAGATACGCAGTATTTT. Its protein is CSSSFTSGSDTQYF.

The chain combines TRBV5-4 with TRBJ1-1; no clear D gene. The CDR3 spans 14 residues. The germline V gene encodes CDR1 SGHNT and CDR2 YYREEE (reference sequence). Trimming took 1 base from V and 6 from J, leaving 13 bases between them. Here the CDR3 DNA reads TGTGCCAGCAGCTTGCAAGGAGGTCGCCCTGAAGCTTTCTTT. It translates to CASSLQGGRPEAFF.

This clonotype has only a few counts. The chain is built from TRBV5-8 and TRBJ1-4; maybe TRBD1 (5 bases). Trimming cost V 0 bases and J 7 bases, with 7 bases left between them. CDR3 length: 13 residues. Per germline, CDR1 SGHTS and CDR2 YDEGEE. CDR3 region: CASSLGRAEKLFF. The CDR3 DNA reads TGTGCCAGCAGCTTGGGCAGGGCTGAAAAACTGTTTTTT.

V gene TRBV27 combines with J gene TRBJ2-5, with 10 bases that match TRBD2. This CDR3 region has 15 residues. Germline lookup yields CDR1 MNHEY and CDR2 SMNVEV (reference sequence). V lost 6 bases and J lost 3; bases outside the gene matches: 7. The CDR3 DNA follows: TGTGCCAGCAGCCGTCTAGCGGGAGCTAAAGAGACCCAGTACTTC. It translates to CASSRLAGAKETQYF.

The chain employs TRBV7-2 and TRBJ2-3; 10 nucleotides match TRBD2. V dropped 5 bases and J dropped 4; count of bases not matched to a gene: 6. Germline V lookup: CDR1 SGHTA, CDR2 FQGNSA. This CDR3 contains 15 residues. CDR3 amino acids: CASSGLAGVPDTQYF. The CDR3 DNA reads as TGTGCCAGCAGCGGTCTAGCGGGAGTTCCAGATACGCAGTATTTT.

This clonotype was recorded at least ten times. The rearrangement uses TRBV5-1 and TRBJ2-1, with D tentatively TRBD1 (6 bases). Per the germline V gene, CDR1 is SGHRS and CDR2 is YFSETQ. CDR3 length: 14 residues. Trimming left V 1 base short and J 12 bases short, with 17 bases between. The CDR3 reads CASSLLGPGDGQFF. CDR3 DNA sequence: TGCGCCAGCAGCTTGTTAGGTCCAGGGGATGGGCAGTTCTTC.

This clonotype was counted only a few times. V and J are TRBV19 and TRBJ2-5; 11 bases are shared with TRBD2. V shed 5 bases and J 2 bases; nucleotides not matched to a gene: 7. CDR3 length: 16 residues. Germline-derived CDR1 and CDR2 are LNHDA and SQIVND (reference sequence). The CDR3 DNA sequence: TGTGCCAGTAGTGCCCGACTAGCGGGAAATCAAGAGACCCAGTACTTC. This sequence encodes CASSARLAGNQETQYF.